This T cell receptor (beta chain) was sequenced for a study of cytomegalovirus exposure and HLA in healthy donors. Study-level background: Of several hundred genotyped donors, approximately 84% clustered with self-reported Caucasian donors. Findings and caveats of the study: Later, an analysis found that common viral pathogens appeared to be linked with several of the most significant clusters. A few chains tied to CMV proved CMV antigen-specific in vitro.

About this clone itself: Its cognate antigen is unknown.

V was clipped by 7 bases and J by 7 bases, with 16 bases between them. Germline loops: CDR1 MNHNS, CDR2 SASEGT. The CDR3 consists of 13 residues. Though nominally healthy at sampling, donors likely had unrecorded immune exposures. Vbeta (60) and Jbeta (13) primers were used in the PCR. The method was immunoSEQ multiplex PCR; TCRdb's version includes in-frame clones alone and lacks a portion of them. The repertoire includes 180,000 or so clones, 82% of them detected once, and 1.5% sits in the top ten. The chain is built from TRBV6-1 and TRBJ2-5; D possibly corresponds to TRBD2 (6 bases). The sequenced material came from PBMCs. The origin of this receptor is a man aged 40-55 years in good health and CMV-seronegative. The CDR3 DNA reads as TGTGCCAGCACGCGGGGCCTTGGGCGGACCCAGTACTTC. Encoded protein: CASTRGLGRTQYF.